The 10 T cell receptor beta chains reported below all come from one sample, sequenced in a study of T cell clusters in autoimmune cytopenias. TRB was amplified from roughly 250 ng of peripheral blood genomic DNA per sample. TRB was amplified by touch-down multiplex PCR, primer pools A and B combined. TCRdb re-analyzed the multiplex PCR reads; it lists each CDR3 protein once, without DNA. In total, the table holds approximately 11,000 distinct CDR3 sequences. The same data also went into a second study, on T cell repertoires in aging, cancer and after chemotherapy.

Sequenced material: peripheral blood. The source is a human donor in good health.

This clonotype is called medium-sized based on its frequency. The V call is TRBV20-1, the J call TRBJ1-2. Germline V gene data show CDR1 as DFQATT and CDR2 as SNEGSKA (reference sequence). The length of the CDR3 is 12 residues. CDR3 amino acids: CSARESVHGYTF.

This chain joins TRBV4-2 and TRBJ2-7; TCRdb's D gene call, TRBD2, goes unchecked for lack of DNA. In germline, CDR1 is LGHNA, CDR2 YNFKEQ. This CDR3 spans 16 amino acids. CDR3 sequence reads: CASSQDLFPRSYEQYF.

V gene TRBV20-1 combines with J gene TRBJ2-3; the D gene TCRdb calls, TRBD2, cannot be checked with no DNA. CDR3 size: 15 residues. Germline V gene data show CDR1 as DFQATT and CDR2 as SNEGSKA (reference sequence). Here the CDR3 reads CSARGGTSYTDTQYF.

This sequence joins TRBV12-3 or TRBV12-4 and TRBJ1-2. This CDR3 comprises 13 residues. CDR3 sequence: CASSEVVGYGYTF.

This chain connects TRBV28 to TRBJ2-3; TCRdb indicates TRBD1, and absent DNA this call remains unverified. Germline V lookup: CDR1 MDHEN, CDR2 SYDVKM. The CDR3 has 14 residues. CDR3 sequence reads: CASSPRTGTDTQYF.

The J gene is TRBJ2-1, the V gene TRBV5-4; the D call from TCRdb, TRBD1, cannot be confirmed without DNA. In germline, CDR1 is SGHNT, CDR2 YYREEE (reference sequence). The CDR3 is 15 residues long. CDR3 in amino acids: CASSYGQGAYNEQFF. Full variable domain (missing parts from reference TRBV5-4 and TRBJ2-1): ETGVTQSPTHLIKTRGQQVTLRCSSQSGHNTVSWYQQALGQGPQFIFQYYREEENGRGNFPPRFSGLQFPNYSSELNVNALELDDSALYLCASSYGQGAYNEQFFGPGTRLTVL.

The CDR3 spells CSGEGPTYEQYF. J is TRBJ2-7 and V is TRBV29-1; there is no DNA to check the TCRdb D call of TRBD2. The germline gives CDR1 SQVTM, CDR2 ANQGSEA. There are 12 residues in the CDR3.

The V call is TRBV18, the J call TRBJ2-5; the D gene TCRdb calls, TRBD2, cannot be checked with no DNA. Looked up from germline, CDR1 is KGHSH and CDR2 is LQKENI. The CDR3 spans 14 residues. The chain's CDR3 is CASSPGLAGETQYF.

This clonotype shows up as medium-sized (0.01 to 0.1%) by frequency. V and J are TRBV12-3 or TRBV12-4 and TRBJ1-4. This CDR3 has 12 residues. Here the CDR3 reads CASSPAREELFF.

This clonotype is labeled medium-sized based on frequency. This sequence joins TRBV12-3 or TRBV12-4 and TRBJ1-3; TCRdb names TRBD1, which stays unverified in the absence of DNA. This CDR3 is 15 amino acids long. The CDR3 loop is CASSSTGHYGNTIYF.